These 18 T cell receptor beta chains came from one sample sequenced in a study of T cell responses to AZD1222 COVID-19 vaccine. TCRdb's table, derived via immunoSEQ multiplex PCR, lists solely in-frame clones and lacks some. This sample yields some 200,000 clones, of which more than 85% are seen a single time; 0.9% to 1.1% belongs to the top ten. The sequencing here drew on peripheral blood, taken on day 0 of MenACWY control vaccination. Every receptor here comes from an adult in good health.

The V call is TRBV6-5, the J call TRBJ1-4, with 8 bases that match TRBD1. Germline loops: CDR1 MNHEY, CDR2 SVGAGI. This CDR3 comprises 15 residues. V gave up 5 bases and J gave up 5 bases; unmatched junction bases: 7. The chain's CDR3 is CASSPRQGRNEKLFF. The CDR3 nucleotides are TGTGCCAGCAGTCCTCGACAGGGGAGAAATGAAAAACTGTTTTTT.

This chain uses TRBV10-3 with TRBJ2-1; 7 bases align to TRBD2. The germline gives CDR1 ENHRY, CDR2 SYGVKD. This CDR3 is built from 17 residues. V was pared by 0 bases and J by 8 bases, with 13 bases of the junction left unmatched. The CDR3 loop is CAISESRGAGTGDEQFF. As DNA, the CDR3 is TGTGCCATCAGTGAGTCGCGGGGAGCGGGGACTGGCGATGAGCAGTTCTTC.

The V and J genes are TRBV7-9 and TRBJ1-1; D remains ambiguous. The CDR3 is 14 residues long. CDR1 and CDR2 from the germline V gene are SEHNR and FQNEAQ (reference sequence). Trimming took off 1 base at V and 8 bases at J, with 14 bases between the two ends. The CDR3 sequence: CASSLDSAPTEAFF. The CDR3 DNA is TGTGCCAGCAGCTTAGATTCCGCGCCTACCGAAGCTTTCTTT.

The V call is TRBV15, the J call TRBJ2-5; the D gene is possibly TRBD2 (5 bases). In germline, CDR1 is LNHNV, CDR2 YYDKDF (reference sequence). V was shortened by 0 bases and J by 4 bases, with 18 bases between the two germline ends. The CDR3 extends over 17 amino acids. This chain's CDR3 is CATSRDRASPEGETQYF. For the CDR3, the DNA is TGTGCCACCAGCAGAGATAGGGCTAGCCCCGAAGGAGAGACCCAGTACTTC.

The chain employs TRBV5-1 and TRBJ1-6; no clear D gene. Trimming left V 0 bases short and J 8 bases short, with 15 bases between. Germline-derived CDR1 and CDR2 are SGHRS and YFSETQ. This CDR3 is 16 amino acids long. The CDR3 is CASSLGGLLADSPLHF. The CDR3 DNA follows: TGCGCCAGCAGCTTGGGCGGCCTGCTAGCCGATTCACCCCTCCACTTT.

The chain combines TRBV5-1 with TRBJ1-4, with 10 bases fitting TRBD1. V shed 1 base and J 5 bases; nucleotides not matched to a gene: 2. The CDR3 has 15 amino acids. The germline V gene encodes CDR1 SGHRS and CDR2 YFSETQ. This chain's CDR3 is CASSLTGQGNEKLFF. The DNA of the CDR3 is TGCGCCAGCAGCTTGACGGGACAGGGGAATGAAAAACTGTTTTTT.

The gene calls are TRBV7-2 and TRBJ2-2, with 9 bases fitting TRBD2. Losses at the gene ends were 5 bases for V and 4 bases for J; bases not matched to a gene: 8. CDR1 and CDR2 (germline): SGHTA, FQGNSA. This CDR3 is 16 amino acids long. CDR3 loop: CASSPAGGTSTGELFF. The CDR3 DNA follows: TGTGCCAGCAGCCCCGCGGGGGGGACGAGCACCGGGGAGCTGTTTTTT.

As for this clone: The sample carries other DNA sequences with the same CDR3. The chain combines TRBV5-1 with TRBJ2-2; D not resolved. Germline lookup yields CDR1 SGHRS and CDR2 YFSETQ. The CDR3 covers 13 residues. V was cut by 2 bases and J by 1 base, with 3 bases left in between. Here the CDR3 reads CASSLGNTGELFF. The CDR3 DNA reads TGCGCCAGCAGCTTAGGGAACACCGGGGAGCTGTTTTTT.

This chain joins TRBV5-1 and TRBJ1-1; D is possibly TRBD1 (5 bases). The germline V and J ends were trimmed by 4 bases and 5 bases, with 18 bases remaining between them. The CDR3 extends over 15 amino acids. Germline assignment: CDR1 SGHRS and CDR2 YFSETQ. CDR3 in amino acids: CASSPGSGTGTEAFF. The DNA for the CDR3 is TGCGCCAGCAGCCCGGGTTCGGGGACGGGGACTGAAGCTTTCTTT.

This chain connects TRBV19 to TRBJ1-4; TRBD1 matches at 7 bases. CDR1 and CDR2 from the germline V gene are LNHDA and SQIVND (reference sequence). The CDR3 totals 14 residues. V shed 3 bases, J shed 6 bases, and the junction held 4 bases outside the gene matches. The CDR3 loop reads CASSIRTGDEKLFF. CDR3 bases: TGTGCCAGTAGTATTCGCACAGGGGATGAAAAACTGTTTTTT.

This clone was seen a single time. J is TRBJ2-3 and V is TRBV9; D is undetermined. CDR1 SGDLS and CDR2 YYNGEE come from the germline V gene. V dropped 1 base and J dropped 0 bases, with 6 bases sitting between them. The CDR3 is 14 residues long. CDR3 loop: CASSVISSTDTQYF. CDR3 in DNA: TGTGCCAGCAGCGTAATAAGTAGCACAGATACGCAGTATTTT.

The chain uses TRBV30 and TRBJ2-5; the D gene is possibly TRBD1 (5 bases). The CDR3 has 13 residues. The germline V gene has CDR1 GTSNPN and CDR2 SVGIG (reference sequence). V was clipped by 1 base and J by 1 base, with 7 bases between them. The CDR3 here is CAWSGQGQETQYF. The CDR3 DNA is TGTGCCTGGAGTGGGCAGGGCCAAGAGACCCAGTACTTC.

This clone was seen only once. The V call is TRBV30, the J call TRBJ1-1, with no clear D. Germline V gene lookup returns CDR1 GTSNPN and CDR2 SVGIG (reference sequence). The CDR3 spans 13 residues. Deletions cut 0 bases from V and 1 base from J, with 6 bases between. The CDR3, as DNA: TGTGCCTGGAGTGTAGGTCAGAACACTGAAGCTTTCTTT. Protein product: CAWSVGQNTEAFF.

This chain links TRBV29-1 with TRBJ1-2; D is ambiguous. V lost 1 base and J lost 8, with 11 bases in between. Germline V gene sequence: CDR1 SQVTM, CDR2 ANQGSEA. CDR3 length: 12 residues. The CDR3 spells CSVEGAGGGYTF. The CDR3 DNA follows: TGCAGCGTTGAAGGAGCAGGAGGAGGCTACACCTTC.

V is TRBV21-1 and J is TRBJ1-2. TRBV21-1 is a pseudogene locus. CDR3 size: 14 residues. The CDR3 reads CASSKEGQNYGYTF. Written as DNA, the CDR3 is TGTGCCAGCAGCAAAGAGGGTCAGAACTATGGCTACACCTTC.

The chain carries TRBV5-1 and TRBJ2-7; TRBD2 aligns across 9 bases. The CDR3 is made up of 14 amino acids. CDR1 and CDR2 from the germline V gene are SGHRS and YFSETQ. J gave up 7 bases and V 0 bases, and 5 bases lay outside the gene matches. The CDR3 nucleotides read TGCGCCAGCAGCTTGGTAGCGGGGGCTTATGAGCAGTACTTC. Translation gives CASSLVAGAYEQYF.

The chain carries TRBV6-5 and TRBJ2-7; D is perhaps TRBD1 or TRBD2 (7 bases each). V was trimmed by 11 bases and J by 4 bases, leaving 15 bases between them. CDR1 is MNHEY and CDR2 is SVGAGI in the germline V gene. This CDR3 has 12 amino acids. CDR3 nucleotide sequence: TGTGCCTCAGGGGGGGAGGGATACGAGCAGTACTTC. It encodes CASGGEGYEQYF.

The V and J genes are TRBV7-2 and TRBJ2-7; 12 bases fit TRBD2. The germline gives CDR1 SGHTA, CDR2 FQGNSA. Trimming removed 11 bases from V and 4 bases from J; junction bases left unmatched: 0. The CDR3 consists of 11 residues. CDR3 DNA: TGTGCCGGGACTAGCGGGTACGAGCAGTACTTC. Translation gives CAGTSGYEQYF.